This T cell receptor (beta chain) was obtained from a study of blood T cell repertoires in COVID-19. Under the authors' procedure: Nucleated cell number was recorded as an estimate derived from reference gene primer amplification. Sequencing was performed with immunoSEQ multiplex PCR; in TCRdb, only in-frame clones are kept and a portion is missing. For V, J and clone size, that table is used; D and trimming come from the DNA. The sample holds about 140,000 clones, roughly 90% seen once. Germline V gene lookup returns CDR1 SGHTA and CDR2 FQGTGA. The CDR3 sequence is 19 residues long. V gave up 7 bases and J gave up 2 bases; unmatched junction bases: 21.

The source of this sequence is a human donor in a cohort sampled during active COVID-19. The specimen was peripheral blood. V gene TRBV7-3 combines with J gene TRBJ1-2; 8 nucleotides match TRBD1. The CDR3 DNA follows: TGTGCCAGCACTGACACTACCAGGACAGGGACGGGCTACAACTATGGCTACACCTTC. Protein product: CASTDTTRTGTGYNYGYTF.